The T cell receptor (beta chain) under discussion was sequenced for a study of cytomegalovirus exposure and HLA in healthy donors. Points from the study as a whole: In vitro assays verified that a few CMV-associated chains recognized CMV antigens specifically. The study designated 150 or so TCR beta chains cytomegalovirus-associated. V- and J-gene trimming in TCR beta was tied to a missense DCLRE1C variant by an analysis performed later. A later analysis appeared to link common viral pathogens to several of the most significant clusters.

With 60 Vbeta and 13 Jbeta primers, the PCR was carried out. Sequencing used immunoSEQ multiplex PCR; TCRdb keeps in-frame clones, though not all of them. In the table there are 100,000 to 150,000 clones, roughly three quarters of which are singletons. About this clone itself: What it recognizes is unknown.

Trimming pared 4 bases from V and 4 bases from J, leaving 7 bases between. The CDR3 extends over 13 amino acids. The germline V gene encodes CDR1 MNHNS and CDR2 SASEGT. The rearrangement uses TRBV6-1 and TRBJ1-4, with D possibly matching TRBD1 (5 bases). The clonotype originates from a woman in her thirties in good health and CMV-seronegative. Sequenced material: PBMCs. CDR3 nucleotide sequence: TGTGCCAGCAGTGGGGACTTTAATGAAAAACTGTTTTTT. Translation: CASSGDFNEKLFF.